The clone carrying this TCR beta chain appeared a few times. Its antigen is not identified. TCRdb ran MiXCR on the 5' RACE reads and lists one entry per CDR3 protein. The sample includes fewer than 450,000 distinct CDR3 sequences, 17% seen only once; the top ten take just over 1%. The record originates from a study of CD8 T cells in ankylosing spondylitis. Overall study results and limits: What seemed typical of ankylosing spondylitis blood was a TCR beta motif built from about eight highly homologous variants. It was reported that disease-linked clones were significantly enriched in matched ankylosing spondylitis synovial fluid.

This sequence was found in a male donor with ankylosing spondylitis. Material: blood, either unsorted or a sorted T cell fraction (not recorded which).

Here the CDR3 reads CASSLRDSRETQYF. The CDR3 DNA reads as TGCGCCAGCAGCTTACGGGACTCGCGAGAGACCCAGTACTTC. This chain connects TRBV5-1 to TRBJ2-5; D perhaps matches TRBD2 (6 bases). This CDR3 spans 14 amino acids. Germline CDR1 is SGHRS and CDR2 is YFSETQ. V was cut by 2 bases and J by 4 bases, with 12 bases left in between.